The clone carrying this TCR beta chain has more than one count but fewer than ten. Its antigen is not known. This entry is derived from a study of T cell repertoires in cytomegalovirus infection. General study findings and limits: Dominant in the ex vivo response were TCR beta clonotypes restricted by HLA-C and specific for CMV.

TCRdb redid the calling of the reads with MiXCR, one entry per CDR3 protein. The sample has some 450,000 distinct CDR3 sequences, roughly 30% seen once. The origin of this receptor is a human donor in good health (CMV status not recorded). Some clones in this sample may be carry-over from other donors' samples. Sequenced input: PBMCs.

CDR3 coding DNA: TGTGCCAGCAGCCGAGAGGGGGTGAACACTGAAGCTTTCTTT. As protein: CASSREGVNTEAFF. The V and J genes are TRBV11-3 and TRBJ1-1; TRBD1 might be the D (6 bases). Germline-derived CDR1 and CDR2 are SGHNT and YENEEA. V lost 5 bases and J lost 0, with 10 bases in between. The CDR3 covers 14 residues.